This entry describes one TCR beta chain. CDR1 and CDR2 from the germline V gene are SQVTM and ANQGSEA. The V end was cut by 6 bases, the J end by 6 bases, with 15 bases between. The CDR3 has 12 residues. Sequencing targeted TCR beta in T cells from blood (CD8+ and CD4+). Recently defined diagnostic criteria classed the Susac syndrome patients as definite or probable. This sample was included in a study of CD8 T cells in Susac syndrome. An amount of RNA that ranged from 0.5 to 1 ug was reverse transcribed with random hexamers. Each CDR3 protein gets one entry after TCRdb re-called the immunoSEQ multiplex PCR reads with MiXCR. The sample lists about 240,000 distinct CDR3 sequences, 95% to 97% occurring once.

The specimen sequenced was CD4+ T cells from PBMCs. The TCR originated in a human donor with Susac syndrome. The chain employs TRBV29-1 and TRBJ2-7; D might be TRBD1 (6 bases). CDR3 coding DNA: TGCAGCGTCTCGGACGGGACACTCGAGCAGTACTTC. Translation gives CSVSDGTLEQYF.